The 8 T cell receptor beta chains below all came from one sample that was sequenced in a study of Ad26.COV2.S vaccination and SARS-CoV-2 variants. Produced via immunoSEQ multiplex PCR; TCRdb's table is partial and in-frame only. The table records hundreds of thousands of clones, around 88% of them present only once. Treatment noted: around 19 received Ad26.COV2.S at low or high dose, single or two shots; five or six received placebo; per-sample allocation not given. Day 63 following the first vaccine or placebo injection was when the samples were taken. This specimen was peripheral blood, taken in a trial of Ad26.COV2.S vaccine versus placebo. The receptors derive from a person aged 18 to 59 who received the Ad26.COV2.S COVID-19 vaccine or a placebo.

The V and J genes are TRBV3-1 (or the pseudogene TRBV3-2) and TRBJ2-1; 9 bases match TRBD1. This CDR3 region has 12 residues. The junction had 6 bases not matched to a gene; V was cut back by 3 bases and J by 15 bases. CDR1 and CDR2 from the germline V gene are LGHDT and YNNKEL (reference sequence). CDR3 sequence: CASSQGTGLGFF. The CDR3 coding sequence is TGTGCCAGCAGCCAGGGGACAGGGTTAGGGTTCTTC.

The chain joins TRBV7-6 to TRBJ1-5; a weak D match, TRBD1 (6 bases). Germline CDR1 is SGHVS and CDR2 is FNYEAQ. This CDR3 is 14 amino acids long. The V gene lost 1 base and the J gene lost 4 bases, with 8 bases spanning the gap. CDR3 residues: CASSLGTANQPQHF. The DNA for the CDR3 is TGTGCCAGCAGCTTAGGGACAGCGAATCAGCCCCAGCATTTT.

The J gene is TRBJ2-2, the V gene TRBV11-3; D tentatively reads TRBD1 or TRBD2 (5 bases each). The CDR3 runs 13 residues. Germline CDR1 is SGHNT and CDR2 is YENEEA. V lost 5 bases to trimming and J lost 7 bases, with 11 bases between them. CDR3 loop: CASSGGVGGELFF. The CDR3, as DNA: TGTGCCAGCAGCGGGGGTGTCGGCGGGGAGCTGTTTTTT.

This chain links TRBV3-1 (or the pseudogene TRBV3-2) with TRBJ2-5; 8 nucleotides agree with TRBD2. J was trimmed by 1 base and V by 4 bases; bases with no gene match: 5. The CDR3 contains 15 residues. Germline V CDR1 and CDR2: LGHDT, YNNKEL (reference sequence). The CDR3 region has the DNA TGTGCCAGCAGCCCATTCGGGACTAGCCAAGAGACCCAGTACTTC. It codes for CASSPFGTSQETQYF.

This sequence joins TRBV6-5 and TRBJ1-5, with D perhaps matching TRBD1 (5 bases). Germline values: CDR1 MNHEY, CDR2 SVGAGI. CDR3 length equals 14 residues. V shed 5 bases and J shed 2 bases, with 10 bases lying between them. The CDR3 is CASSQGTGNQPQHF. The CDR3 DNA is TGTGCCAGCAGTCAGGGTACGGGCAATCAGCCCCAGCATTTT.

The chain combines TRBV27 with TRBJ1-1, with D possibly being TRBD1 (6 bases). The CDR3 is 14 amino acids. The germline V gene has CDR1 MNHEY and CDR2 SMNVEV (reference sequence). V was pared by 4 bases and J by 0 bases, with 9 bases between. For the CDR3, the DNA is TGTGCCAGCAGTTACAGGGACTTGAACACTGAAGCTTTCTTT. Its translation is CASSYRDLNTEAFF.

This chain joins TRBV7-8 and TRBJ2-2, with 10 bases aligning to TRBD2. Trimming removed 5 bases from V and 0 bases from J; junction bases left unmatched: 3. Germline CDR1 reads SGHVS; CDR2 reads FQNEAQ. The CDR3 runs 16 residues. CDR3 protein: CASSPLAGANTGELFF. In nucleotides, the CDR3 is TGTGCCAGCAGCCCGCTAGCGGGGGCGAACACCGGGGAGCTGTTTTTT. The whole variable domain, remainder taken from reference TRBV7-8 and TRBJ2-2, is GAGVSQSPRYKVAKRGQDVALRCDPISGHVSLFWYQQALGQGPEFLTYFQNEAQLDKSGLPSDRFFAERPEGSVSTLKIQRTQQEDSAVYLCASSPLAGANTGELFFGEGSRLTVL.

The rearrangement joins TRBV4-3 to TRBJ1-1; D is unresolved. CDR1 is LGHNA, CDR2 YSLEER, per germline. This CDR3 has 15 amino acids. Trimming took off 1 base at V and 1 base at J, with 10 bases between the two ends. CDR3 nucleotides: TGCGCCAGCAGCCAAGGTCTTCGGGGGAACACTGAAGCTTTCTTT. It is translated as CASSQGLRGNTEAFF.